This T cell receptor (beta chain) was found in a study of blood T cell repertoires in COVID-19. Trimming took 4 bases from V and 3 from J, leaving 13 bases between them. Germline loops: CDR1 MNHEY, CDR2 SMNVEV (reference sequence). The CDR3 runs 15 residues. Produced via immunoSEQ multiplex PCR; TCRdb's table is partial and in-frame only. The sample shows over 200,000 clones, more than 70% of them seen only once. This TCR derives from a woman aged 55-70 years with acute or convalescent COVID-19. This chain joins TRBV27 and TRBJ1-5, with D possibly being TRBD1 (6 bases). The specimen sequenced was peripheral blood. Written as DNA, the CDR3 is TGTGCCAGCAGTTGGAACGGGGGGCTCAATCAGCCCCAGCATTTT. It yields the protein CASSWNGGLNQPQHF.